A single sample gave rise to the 7 T cell receptor beta chains below, sequenced in a study of OX40 agonist ivuxolimab in advanced cancers. Library preparation used the immunoSEQ multiplex PCR assay. In its TCRdb copy, this immuneACCESS table keeps in-frame sequences only and misses some clones. Where compared with another copy, unresolved V genes explain less than half of these, and the others have no known cause. The sample profile shows about 77,000 clones; around nine tenths of them were found once. Roughly 5.8% of the sample rests with the top ten. Sequencing used CD4+ or CD8+ T cells sorted from blood, obtained in a trial of the OX40 agonist ivuxolimab. These receptor sequences come from an adult with an advanced solid tumor such as melanoma, head and neck, liver or kidney cancer.

This clone was picked up one time. V gene TRBV30 combines with J gene TRBJ2-2; D gene unclear. The V end was cut by 0 bases, the J end by 6 bases, with 11 bases between. CDR1 and CDR2 (germline): GTSNPN, SVGIG (reference sequence). This CDR3 has 14 amino acids. CDR3 loop: CAWSVGGSAGELFF. In nucleotides, the CDR3 is TGTGCCTGGAGTGTAGGCGGATCGGCCGGGGAGCTGTTTTTT.

This clone was observed a few times. This chain's CDR3 is CASSQDPQGHIEAFF. The CDR3 region has the DNA TGTGCCAGCAGCCAAGATCCCCAGGGGCATATTGAAGCTTTCTTT. The rearrangement joins TRBV4-2 to TRBJ1-1; a possible D gene is TRBD1 (6 bases). Germline lookup yields CDR1 LGHNA and CDR2 YNFKEQ. V was cut by 0 bases and J by 7 bases, with 15 bases left in between. CDR3 length: 15 residues.

The chain links TRBV2 to TRBJ1-4; D is perhaps TRBD1 (6 bases). V was shortened by 6 bases and J by 0 bases, with 8 bases between the two germline ends. The CDR3 runs to 14 residues. Germline CDR1 SNHLY, CDR2 FYNNEI. CDR3 amino acids: CASRDSTTNEKLFF. The CDR3 bases are TGTGCCAGCAGGGACAGTACAACTAATGAAAAACTGTTTTTT.

The chain links TRBV11-1 to TRBJ2-2; TRBD2 aligns across 7 bases. The V segment lost 8 bases and the J segment 2 bases; nucleotides outside the gene matches: 5. The germline gives CDR1 SGHAT, CDR2 FQDESV (reference sequence). The CDR3 runs to 14 residues. CDR3 DNA: TGTGCCAGCGGGGACTACCGAAACACCGGGGAGCTGTTTTTT. Translated: CASGDYRNTGELFF. The full variable domain, completed using reference TRBV11-1 and TRBJ2-2, is EAEVAQSPRYKITEKSQAVAFWCDPISGHATLYWYRQILGQGPELLVQFQDESVVDDSQLPKDRFSAERLKGVDSTLKIQPAELGDSAMYLCASGDYRNTGELFFGEGSRLTVL.

The rearrangement joins TRBV7-2 to TRBJ1-2, with no clear D. Germline-derived CDR1 and CDR2 are SGHTA and FQGNSA. Trimming pared 5 bases from V and 7 bases from J, leaving 14 bases between. The CDR3 has 13 amino acids. The CDR3 region has the DNA TGTGCCAGCAGCCTAGGGCCGGACCTTGGCTACACCTTC. Translating it yields CASSLGPDLGYTF.

The rearrangement links TRBV30 to TRBJ1-2, with D possibly TRBD1 on 6 matching bases. CDR3 length equals 12 residues. V was shortened by 2 bases and J by 8 bases, with 12 bases between the two germline ends. Germline assignment: CDR1 GTSNPN and CDR2 SVGIG (reference sequence). The CDR3 DNA is TGTGCCTGGAGTCCACAGGGAGGAGGCTACACCTTC. The encoded protein is CAWSPQGGGYTF.

This chain connects TRBV11-2 to TRBJ2-1, with D uncertain. Germline V gene data show CDR1 as SGHAT and CDR2 as FQNNGV. There are 13 residues in the CDR3. The V end was cut by 4 bases, the J end by 7 bases, with 11 bases between. In DNA, the CDR3 is TGTGCCAGCAGCTCCTGGTACGGGAATGAGCAGTTCTTC. Protein product: CASSSWYGNEQFF.